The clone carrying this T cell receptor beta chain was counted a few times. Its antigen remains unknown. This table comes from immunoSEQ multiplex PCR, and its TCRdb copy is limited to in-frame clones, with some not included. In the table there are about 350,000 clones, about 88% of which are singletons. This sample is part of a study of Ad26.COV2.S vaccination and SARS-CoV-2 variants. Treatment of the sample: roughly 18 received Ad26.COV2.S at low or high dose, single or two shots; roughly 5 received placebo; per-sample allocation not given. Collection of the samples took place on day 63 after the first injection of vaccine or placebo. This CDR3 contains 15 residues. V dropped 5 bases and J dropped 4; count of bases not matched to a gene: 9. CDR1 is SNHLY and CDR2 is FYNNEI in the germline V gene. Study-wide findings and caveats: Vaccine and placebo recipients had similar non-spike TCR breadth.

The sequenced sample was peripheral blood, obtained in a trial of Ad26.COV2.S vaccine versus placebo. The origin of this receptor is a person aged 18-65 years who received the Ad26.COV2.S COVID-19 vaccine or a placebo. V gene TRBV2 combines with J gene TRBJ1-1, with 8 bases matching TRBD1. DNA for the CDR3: TGTGCCAGCAGTTCGGGACAGGTTTTAGGCACTGAAGCTTTCTTT. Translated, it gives CASSSGQVLGTEAFF. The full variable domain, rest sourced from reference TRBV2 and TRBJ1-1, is EPEVTQTPSHQVTQMGQEVILRCVPISNHLYFYWYRQILGQKVEFLVSFYNNEISEKSEIFDDQFSVERPDGSNFTLKIRSTKLEDSAMYFCASSSGQVLGTEAFFGQGTRLTVV.